Listed below are T cell receptor beta chains from one sample, sequenced in a study of CD8 T cells in ankylosing spondylitis. Via MiXCR, TCRdb re-called the 5' RACE reads, giving one row per CDR3 protein. The data show under 550,000 distinct CDR3 sequences, roughly 26% seen once. The sample comprised blood, either unsorted or a sorted T cell fraction (not recorded which). These receptor sequences come from a male donor with ankylosing spondylitis. Each CDR3 is given with its conserved first and last residue. The order of the fields is V gene, D gene, clone size, J gene, CDR3 protein, CDR3 DNA. D genes are given only for firm matches. Clone size appears in some rows only: once, few, many, or a class for an expanded clone.

V: TRBV20-1; D: -; size: few; J: TRBJ1-1; CDR3: CSARDLTGGYTEAFF; DNA: TGCAGTGCTAGAGATCTAACGGGGGGGTACACTGAAGCTTTCTTT
V: TRBV12-3/TRBV12-4; D: TRBD2; size: -; J: TRBJ2-5; CDR3: CASSPASGRAGGETQYF; DNA: TGTGCCAGCAGCCCGGCTAGCGGGAGGGCCGGGGGAGAGACCCAGTACTTC
V: TRBV28; D: -; size: -; J: TRBJ2-3; CDR3: CASSPVQGSGGDTQYF; DNA: TGTGCCAGCAGTCCGGTACAGGGGAGCGGGGGAGATACGCAGTATTTT
V: TRBV7-9; D: -; size: -; J: TRBJ1-2; CDR3: CASSLAADQGYTF; DNA: TGTGCCAGCAGCTTAGCGGCAGACCAAGGCTACACCTTC
V: TRBV7-9; D: -; size: -; J: TRBJ1-2; CDR3: CASSLAPRSSYGYTF; DNA: TGTGCCAGCAGCTTAGCACCCAGAAGCTCCTATGGCTACACCTTC
V: TRBV12-3/TRBV12-4; D: -; size: -; J: TRBJ1-3; CDR3: CASSFRSDSGNTIYF; DNA: TGTGCCAGCAGCTTTAGGTCCGACTCTGGAAACACCATATATTTT
V: TRBV20-1; D: -; size: -; J: TRBJ2-2; CDR3: CSALNTRTGELFF; DNA: TGCAGTGCTTTAAATACCAGAACCGGGGAGCTGTTTTTT
V: TRBV20-1; D: TRBD1; size: few; J: TRBJ2-3; CDR3: CSASGTGTDTQYF; DNA: TGCAGTGCTAGCGGGACAGGAACAGATACGCAGTATTTT
V: TRBV9; D: -; size: few; J: TRBJ1-5; CDR3: CASSVGPFQPQHF; DNA: TGTGCCAGCAGCGTAGGCCCCTTCCAGCCCCAGCATTTT
V: TRBV29-1; D: TRBD2; size: -; J: TRBJ2-5; CDR3: CSVVREQGKETQYF; DNA: TGCAGCGTTGTGCGGGAGCAAGGGAAAGAGACCCAGTACTTC
V: TRBV7-9; D: TRBD2; size: -; J: TRBJ2-5; CDR3: CASSLGAAGVAETQYF; DNA: TGTGCCAGCAGCTTAGGGGCAGCGGGAGTGGCGGAGACCCAGTACTTC
V: TRBV20-1; D: -; size: few; J: TRBJ2-6; CDR3: CSARLPPGAGANVLTF; DNA: TGCAGTGCTAGACTACCCCCCGGGGCTGGGGCCAACGTCCTGACTTTC
V: TRBV20-1; D: -; size: -; J: TRBJ1-1; CDR3: CSATRRGYTEAFF; DNA: TGCAGTGCCACCCGGAGAGGGTACACTGAAGCTTTCTTT
V: TRBV21-1; D: -; size: -; J: TRBJ1-2; CDR3: CASSKDPPGLGRDYGYTF; DNA: TGTGCCAGCAGCAAAGACCCACCGGGACTTGGCCGGGACTATGGCTACACCTTC
V: TRBV27; D: -; size: -; J: TRBJ1-1; CDR3: CASSYQKNTEAFF; DNA: TGTGCCAGCAGTTACCAGAAGAACACTGAAGCTTTCTTT
V: TRBV12-3/TRBV12-4; D: TRBD1; size: -; J: TRBJ1-6; CDR3: CASKRDRGNSPLHF; DNA: TGTGCCAGCAAACGGGACAGGGGTAATTCACCCCTCCACTTT
V: TRBV7-2; D: TRBD2; size: few; J: TRBJ2-3; CDR3: CASSYLVAGGGDTQYF; DNA: TGTGCCAGCAGCTACCTAGTAGCGGGAGGAGGAGATACGCAGTATTTT
V: TRBV5-1; D: -; size: -; J: TRBJ1-2; CDR3: CASSMTANYGYTF; DNA: TGCGCCAGCAGCATGACAGCTAACTATGGCTACACCTTC
V: TRBV6-1; D: -; size: -; J: TRBJ2-1; CDR3: CAVSRGSAVYNEQFF; DNA: TGTGCCGTCTCACGGGGGAGCGCGGTTTACAATGAGCAGTTCTTC
V: TRBV20-1; D: TRBD1; size: few; J: TRBJ2-3; CDR3: CSASALTGGTDTQYF; DNA: TGCAGTGCTAGTGCCCTGACAGGGGGCACAGATACGCAGTATTTT
V: TRBV7-7; D: TRBD2; size: -; J: TRBJ2-3; CDR3: CASSRGLAGGTDTQYF; DNA: TGTGCCAGCAGTCGAGGCCTAGCGGGGGGGACAGATACGCAGTATTTT
V: TRBV29-1; D: TRBD2; size: many; J: TRBJ2-1; CDR3: CSVEGLAGFNEQFF; DNA: TGCAGCGTTGAGGGACTAGCGGGATTCAATGAGCAGTTCTTC